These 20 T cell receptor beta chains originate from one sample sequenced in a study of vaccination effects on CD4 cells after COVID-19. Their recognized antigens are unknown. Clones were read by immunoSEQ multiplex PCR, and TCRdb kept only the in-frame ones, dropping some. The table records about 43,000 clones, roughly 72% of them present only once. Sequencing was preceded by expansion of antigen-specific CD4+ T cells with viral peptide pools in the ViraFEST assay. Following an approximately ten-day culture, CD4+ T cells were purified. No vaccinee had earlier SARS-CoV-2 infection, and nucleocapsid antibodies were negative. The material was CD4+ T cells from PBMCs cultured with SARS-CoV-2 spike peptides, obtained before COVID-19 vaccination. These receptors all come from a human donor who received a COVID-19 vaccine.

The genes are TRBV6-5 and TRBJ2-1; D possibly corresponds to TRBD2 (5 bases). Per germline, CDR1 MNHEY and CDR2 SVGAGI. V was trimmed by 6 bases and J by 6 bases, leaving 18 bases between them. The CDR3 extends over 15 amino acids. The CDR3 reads CASRGSGGRGNEQFF. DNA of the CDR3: TGTGCCAGCAGAGGATCAGGTGGTCGGGGCAATGAGCAGTTCTTC.

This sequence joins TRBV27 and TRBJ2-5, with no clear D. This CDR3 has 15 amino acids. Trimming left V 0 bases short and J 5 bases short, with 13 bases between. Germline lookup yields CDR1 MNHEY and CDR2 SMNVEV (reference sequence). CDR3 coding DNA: TGTGCCAGCAGTTTATCGTCGTACGGGCGGGAGACCCAGTACTTC. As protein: CASSLSSYGRETQYF.

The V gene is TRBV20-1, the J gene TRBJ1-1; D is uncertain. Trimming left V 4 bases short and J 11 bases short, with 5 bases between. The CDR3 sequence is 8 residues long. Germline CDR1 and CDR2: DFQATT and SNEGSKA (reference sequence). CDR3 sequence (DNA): TGCAGTGCTATTGGGGCTTTCTTT. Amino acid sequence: CSAIGAFF.

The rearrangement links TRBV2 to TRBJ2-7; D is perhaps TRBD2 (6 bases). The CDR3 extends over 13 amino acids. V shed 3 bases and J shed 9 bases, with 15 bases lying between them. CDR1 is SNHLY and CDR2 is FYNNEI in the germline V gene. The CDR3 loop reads CASSDWGDTVQYV. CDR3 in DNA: TGTGCCAGCAGTGACTGGGGGGATACTGTGCAGTACGTC.

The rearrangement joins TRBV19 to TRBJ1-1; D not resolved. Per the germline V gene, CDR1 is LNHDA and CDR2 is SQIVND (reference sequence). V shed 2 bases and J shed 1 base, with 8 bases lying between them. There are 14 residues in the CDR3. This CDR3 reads CASSIYSPNTEAFF. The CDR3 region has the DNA TGTGCCAGTAGTATATACAGCCCGAACACTGAAGCTTTCTTT.

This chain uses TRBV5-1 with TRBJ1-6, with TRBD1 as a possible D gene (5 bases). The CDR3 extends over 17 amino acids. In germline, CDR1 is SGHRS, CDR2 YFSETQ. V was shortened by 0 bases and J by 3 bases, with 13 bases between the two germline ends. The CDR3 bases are TGCGCCAGCAGCTTGGGGGGACGACAGAGCTATAATTCACCCCTCCACTTT. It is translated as CASSLGGRQSYNSPLHF.

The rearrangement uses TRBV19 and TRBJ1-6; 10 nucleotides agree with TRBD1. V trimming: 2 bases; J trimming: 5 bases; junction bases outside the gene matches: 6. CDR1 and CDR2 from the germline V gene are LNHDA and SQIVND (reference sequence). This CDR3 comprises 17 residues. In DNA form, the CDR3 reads TGTGCCAGTAGTATAAGCCGGACAGGGGGGAATAATTCACCCCTCCACTTT. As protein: CASSISRTGGNNSPLHF.

CDR3 in DNA: TGTGCCAGCAGCTCCAGACGGAAGAACACCGGGGAGCTGTTTTTT. It translates to CASSSRRKNTGELFF. The V gene is TRBV7-2, the J gene TRBJ2-2; D call uncertain. CDR1 SGHTA and CDR2 FQGNSA come from the germline V gene. Trimming shortened V by 4 bases and J by 1 base, and 10 bases separated the two germline ends. This CDR3 has 15 amino acids.

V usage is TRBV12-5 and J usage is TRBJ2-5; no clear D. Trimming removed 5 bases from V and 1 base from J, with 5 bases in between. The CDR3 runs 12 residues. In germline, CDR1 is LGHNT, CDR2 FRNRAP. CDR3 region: CASGGSQETQYF. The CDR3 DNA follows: TGTGCTAGTGGTGGCAGCCAAGAGACCCAGTACTTC.

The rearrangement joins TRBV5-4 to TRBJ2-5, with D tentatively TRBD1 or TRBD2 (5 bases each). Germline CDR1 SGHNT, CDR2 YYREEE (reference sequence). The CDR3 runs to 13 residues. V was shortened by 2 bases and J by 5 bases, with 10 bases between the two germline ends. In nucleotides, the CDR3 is TGTGCCAGCAGCTTTAGTGGGACGGAGACCCAGTACTTC. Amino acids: CASSFSGTETQYF. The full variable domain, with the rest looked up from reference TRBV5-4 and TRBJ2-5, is ETGVTQSPTHLIKTRGQQVTLRCSSQSGHNTVSWYQQALGQGPQFIFQYYREEENGRGNFPPRFSGLQFPNYSSELNVNALELDDSALYLCASSFSGTETQYFGPGTRLLVL.

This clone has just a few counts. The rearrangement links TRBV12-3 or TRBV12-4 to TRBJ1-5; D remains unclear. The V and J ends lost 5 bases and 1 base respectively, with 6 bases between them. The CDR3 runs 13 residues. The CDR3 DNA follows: TGTGCCAGCAGTACAAGGAGCAATCAGCCCCAGCATTTT. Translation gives CASSTRSNQPQHF.

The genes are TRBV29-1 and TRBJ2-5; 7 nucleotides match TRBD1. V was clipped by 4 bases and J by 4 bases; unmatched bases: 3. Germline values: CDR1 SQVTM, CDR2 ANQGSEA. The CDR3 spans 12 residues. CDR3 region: CSVGAGGETQYF. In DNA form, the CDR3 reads TGCAGCGTTGGGGCAGGGGGAGAGACCCAGTACTTC.

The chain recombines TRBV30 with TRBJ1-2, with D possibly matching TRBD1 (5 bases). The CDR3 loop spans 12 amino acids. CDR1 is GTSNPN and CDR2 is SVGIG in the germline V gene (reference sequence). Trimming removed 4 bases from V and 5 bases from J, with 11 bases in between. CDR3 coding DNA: TGTGCCTGGATGACAGAACTTTATGGCTACACCTTC. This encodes CAWMTELYGYTF.

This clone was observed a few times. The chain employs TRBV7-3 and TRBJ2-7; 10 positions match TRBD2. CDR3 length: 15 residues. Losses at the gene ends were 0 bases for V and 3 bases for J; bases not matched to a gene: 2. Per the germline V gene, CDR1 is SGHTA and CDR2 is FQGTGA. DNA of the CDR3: TGTGCCAGCAGCTTAACCAGCGGGGGGGACTACGAGCAGTACGTC. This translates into CASSLTSGGDYEQYV.

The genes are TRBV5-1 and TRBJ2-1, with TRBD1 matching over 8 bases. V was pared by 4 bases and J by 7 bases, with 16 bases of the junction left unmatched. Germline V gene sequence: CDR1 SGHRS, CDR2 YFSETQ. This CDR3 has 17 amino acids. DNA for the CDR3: TGCGCCAGCAGCGTAGGGACAGGCATAGGAACAAGGAATGAGCAGTTCTTC. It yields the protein CASSVGTGIGTRNEQFF.

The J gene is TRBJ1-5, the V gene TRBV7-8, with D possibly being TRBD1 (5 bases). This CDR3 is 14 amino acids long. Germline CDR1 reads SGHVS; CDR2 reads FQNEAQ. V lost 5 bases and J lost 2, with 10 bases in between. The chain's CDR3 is CASSNARGNQPQHF. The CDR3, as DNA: TGTGCCAGCAGCAACGCCAGGGGCAATCAGCCCCAGCATTTT.

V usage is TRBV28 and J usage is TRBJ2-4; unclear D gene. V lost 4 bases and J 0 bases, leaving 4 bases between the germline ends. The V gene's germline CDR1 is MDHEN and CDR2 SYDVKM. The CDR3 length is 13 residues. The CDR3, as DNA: TGTGCCAGCAGTTCCGGAGCCAAAAACATTCAGTACTTC. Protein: CASSSGAKNIQYF.

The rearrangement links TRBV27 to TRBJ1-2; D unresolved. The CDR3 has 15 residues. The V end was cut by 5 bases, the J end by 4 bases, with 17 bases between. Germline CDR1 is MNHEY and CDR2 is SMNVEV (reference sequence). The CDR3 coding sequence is TGTGCCAGCAGTCGATCTGGAGCGGAGATCTATGGCTACACCTTC. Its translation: CASSRSGAEIYGYTF.

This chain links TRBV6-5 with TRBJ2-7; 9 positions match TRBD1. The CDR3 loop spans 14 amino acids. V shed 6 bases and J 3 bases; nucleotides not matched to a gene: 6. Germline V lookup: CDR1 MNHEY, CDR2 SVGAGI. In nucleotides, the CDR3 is TGTGCCAGCAGACGCGGGACAGGGAACTACGAGCAGTACGTC. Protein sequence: CASRRGTGNYEQYV.

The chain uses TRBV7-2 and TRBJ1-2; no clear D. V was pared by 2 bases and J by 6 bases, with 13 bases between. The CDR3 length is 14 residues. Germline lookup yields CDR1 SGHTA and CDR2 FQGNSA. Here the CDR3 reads CASSLRGNSDGYTF. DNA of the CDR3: TGTGCCAGCAGCTTAAGAGGGAATTCGGATGGCTACACCTTC.